This TCR beta chain was sequenced during a study of blood T cell repertoires in COVID-19. This clone was found once. Generated by immunoSEQ multiplex PCR, the TCRdb table keeps only in-frame clones and is missing some. Altogether roughly 40,000 clones are present, more than 70% being singletons, with the ten largest covering less than 2.5%. The ends were cut back, 0 bases at V and 1 base at J, with 14 bases in the middle. The CDR3 contains 17 residues. CDR1 is SGHNT, CDR2 YYREEE, per germline (reference sequence). The source material was peripheral blood. The V call is TRBV5-4, the J call TRBJ1-3; no reliable D call. The TCR was taken from a human donor in a cohort sampled during active COVID-19. The CDR3 region is CASSLGGAGSSGNTIYF. CDR3 in DNA: TGTGCCAGCAGCTTGGGGGGTGCGGGATCTTCTGGAAACACCATATATTTT. Based on the CDR3 plus reference TRBV5-4 and TRBJ1-3, the full variable domain is ETGVTQSPTHLIKTRGQQVTLRCSSQSGHNTVSWYQQALGQGPQFIFQYYREEENGRGNFPPRFSGLQFPNYSSELNVNALELDDSALYLCASSLGGAGSSGNTIYFGEGSWLTVV.